These 6 T cell receptor beta chains were all obtained from the same sample, sequenced in a study of T cell repertoires in cytomegalovirus infection. TCRdb recomputed calls from the reads with MiXCR, one row per CDR3 protein. Among 310,000 or so distinct CDR3 sequences listed, roughly 9.3% were seen once. The specimen was PBMCs. These receptors were collected from a human donor in good health (CMV status not recorded). Some clones in this sample may be carry-over from other donors' samples.

This clonotype was observed at least ten times. This chain links TRBV6-1 with TRBJ1-5; no clear D gene. V gave up 6 bases and J gave up 7 bases, with 10 bases separating them. The CDR3 has 12 residues. Per the germline V gene, CDR1 is MNHNS and CDR2 is SASEGT. The CDR3 loop is CASSQPYQPQHF. The CDR3 DNA is TGTGCCAGCAGCCAACCGTACCAGCCCCAGCATTTT.

This clonotype was found many times. This chain links TRBV28 with TRBJ2-1; D unresolved. Between the trimmed V and J ends, which lost 2 bases and 4 bases, there was a span of 12 bases. Looked up from germline, CDR1 is MDHEN and CDR2 is SYDVKM. This CDR3 is built from 15 residues. The CDR3 region has the DNA TGTGCCAGCAGTTTACTCGCCTATACTTACAATGAGCAGTTCTTC. Encoded protein: CASSLLAYTYNEQFF.

This clonotype was counted many times. The chain links TRBV12-3 or TRBV12-4 to TRBJ2-7; perhaps D is TRBD1 or TRBD2 (5 bases each). With 6 bases removed from V and 1 base from J, the gap between germline ends came to 13 bases. The CDR3 runs 14 residues. DNA of the CDR3: TGTGCCAGCAGCCCTTGGGGGAGTTCCTACGAGCAGTACTTC. It translates to CASSPWGSSYEQYF.

This clonotype occurred a few times. The rearrangement links TRBV18 to TRBJ2-7; the D gene is possibly TRBD2 (5 bases). This CDR3 has 12 amino acids. V lost 2 bases and J lost 7, with 9 bases in between. The germline CDR1 and CDR2 sequences are KGHSH and LQKENI. CDR3 sequence (DNA): TGTGCCAGCTCACCAGACACGGGAGAGCAGTACGTC. Encoded protein: CASSPDTGEQYV.

The chain links TRBV14 to TRBJ1-1; D call uncertain. Per germline, CDR1 SGHDN and CDR2 FVKESK. There are 14 residues in the CDR3. V shed 2 bases and J shed 3 bases, with 10 bases lying between them. CDR3 sequence reads: CASSQLGVYTEAFF. CDR3 nucleotides: TGTGCCAGCAGCCAATTGGGTGTGTACACTGAAGCTTTCTTT. The entire variable domain, with the rest obtained from reference TRBV14 and TRBJ1-1, is as follows: EAGVTQFPSHSVIEKGQTVTLRCDPISGHDNLYWYRRVMGKEIKFLLHFVKESKQDESGMPNNRFLAERTGGTYSTLKVQPAELEDSGVYFCASSQLGVYTEAFFGQGTRLTVV.

At least ten counts were recorded for this clonotype. V usage is TRBV10-3 and J usage is TRBJ2-2, with D tentatively TRBD2 (6 bases). This CDR3 is built from 13 residues. Per germline, CDR1 ENHRY and CDR2 SYGVKD. V lost 7 bases and J 7 bases, leaving 13 bases between the germline ends. The chain's CDR3 is CAINTREVGELFF. The CDR3 bases are TGTGCCATCAACACTAGGGAGGTCGGGGAGCTGTTTTTT.